This T cell receptor (beta chain) was captured by sequencing in a study of blood T cells in healthy people across ages. General study results and limits: PBMCs were not sorted, which prevented a conclusive comparison of naive versus antigen-experienced cells. Estimated diversity that came from one million T cells was considered an underestimate.

In its sample, this clonotype was seen a few times. Its cognate antigen is unknown. Combining a sample-barcoded 5' primer with a J-beta primer mix, a second PCR ran for about 6 to 12 cycles. MiXCR, run by TCRdb on the 5' RACE reads, gives a single entry per CDR3 protein. The table has over 1,500,000 distinct CDR3 sequences, approximately 39% seen once. The length of the CDR3 is 19 residues. V was pared by 1 base and J by 0 bases, with 19 bases between. The V gene's germline CDR1 is LGHNA and CDR2 YNFKEQ. The sequenced sample was blood. The genes are TRBV4-2 and TRBJ2-1; TRBD2 might be the D (7 bases). The clonotype comes from a human donor in good health. CDR3 loop: CASSQGGGGGGRSYNEQFF. The CDR3 DNA reads as TGTGCCAGCAGCCAAGGAGGGGGAGGCGGGGGCCGCTCCTACAATGAGCAGTTCTTC.